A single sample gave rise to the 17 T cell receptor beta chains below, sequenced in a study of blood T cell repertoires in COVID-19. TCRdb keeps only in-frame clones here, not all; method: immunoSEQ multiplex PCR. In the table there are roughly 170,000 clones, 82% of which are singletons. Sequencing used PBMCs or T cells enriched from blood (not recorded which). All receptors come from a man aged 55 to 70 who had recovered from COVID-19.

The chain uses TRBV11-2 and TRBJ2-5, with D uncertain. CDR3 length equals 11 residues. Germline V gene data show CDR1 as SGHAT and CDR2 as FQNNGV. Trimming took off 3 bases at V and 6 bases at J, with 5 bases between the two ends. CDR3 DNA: TGTGCCAGCAGCTTGTCCAAGACCCAGTACTTC. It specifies CASSLSKTQYF.

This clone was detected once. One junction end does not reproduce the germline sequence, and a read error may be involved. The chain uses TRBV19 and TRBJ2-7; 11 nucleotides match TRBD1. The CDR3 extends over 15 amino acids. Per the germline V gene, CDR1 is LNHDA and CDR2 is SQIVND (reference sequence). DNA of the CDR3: TGTGCCAGTAGGATAGCCGGGACAGGGGGTTACGAGCAGTACTTC. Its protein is CASRIAGTGGYEQYF.

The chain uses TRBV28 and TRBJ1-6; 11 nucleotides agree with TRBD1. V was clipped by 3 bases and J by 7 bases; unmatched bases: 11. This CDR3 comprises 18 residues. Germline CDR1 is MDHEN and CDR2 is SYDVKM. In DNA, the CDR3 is TGTGCCAGCAGTTTCTTTTCGTGGACAGGGGGCAACAATTCACCCCTCCACTTT. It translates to CASSFFSWTGGNNSPLHF.

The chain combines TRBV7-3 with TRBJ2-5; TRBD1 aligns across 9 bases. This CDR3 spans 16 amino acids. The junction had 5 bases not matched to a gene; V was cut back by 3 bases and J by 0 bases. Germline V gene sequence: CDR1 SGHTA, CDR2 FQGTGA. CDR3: CASSLAGTGYQETQYF. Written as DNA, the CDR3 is TGTGCCAGCAGCTTGGCCGGGACAGGGTACCAAGAGACCCAGTACTTC.

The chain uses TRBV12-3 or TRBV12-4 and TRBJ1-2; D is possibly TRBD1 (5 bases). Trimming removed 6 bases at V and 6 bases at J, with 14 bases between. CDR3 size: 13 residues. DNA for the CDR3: TGTGCCAGCAGAAAGGGGAGGGAGCATGGCTACACCTTC. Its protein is CASRKGREHGYTF.

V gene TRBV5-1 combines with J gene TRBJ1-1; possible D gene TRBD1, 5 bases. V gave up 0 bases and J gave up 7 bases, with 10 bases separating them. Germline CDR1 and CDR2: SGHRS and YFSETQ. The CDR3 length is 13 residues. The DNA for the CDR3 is TGCGCCAGCAGCTTGGGGGCCGACAGTGAAGCTTTCTTT. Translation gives CASSLGADSEAFF.

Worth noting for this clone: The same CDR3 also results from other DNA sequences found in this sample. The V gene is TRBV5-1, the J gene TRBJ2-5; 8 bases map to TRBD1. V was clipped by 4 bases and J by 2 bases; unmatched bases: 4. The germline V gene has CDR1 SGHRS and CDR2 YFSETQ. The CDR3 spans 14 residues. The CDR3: CASSLGQGQETQYF. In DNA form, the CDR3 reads TGCGCCAGCAGCCTCGGACAGGGTCAAGAGACCCAGTACTTC.

CDR3 DNA sequence: TGTGCCAGCAGCGTAGCTACCGGACAGGGCTACGAGCAGTACTTC. This sequence encodes CASSVATGQGYEQYF. V and J are TRBV9 and TRBJ2-7; TRBD1 matches 8 bases. The CDR3 spans 15 residues. The V and J ends lost 0 bases and 3 bases, in that order; junction bases with no gene match: 5. Germline V gene data show CDR1 as SGDLS and CDR2 as YYNGEE. The variable domain in full, completed from reference TRBV9 and TRBJ2-7, reads DSGVTQTPKHLITATGQRVTLRCSPRSGDLSVYWYQQSLDQGLQFLIQYYNGEERAKGNILERFSAQQFPDLHSELNLSSLELGDSALYFCASSVATGQGYEQYFGPGTRLTVT.

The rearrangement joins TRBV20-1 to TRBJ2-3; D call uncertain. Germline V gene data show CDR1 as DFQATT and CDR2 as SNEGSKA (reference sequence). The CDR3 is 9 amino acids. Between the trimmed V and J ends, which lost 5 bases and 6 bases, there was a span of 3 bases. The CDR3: CSAGDTQYF. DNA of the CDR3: TGCAGTGCTGGCGATACGCAGTATTTT.

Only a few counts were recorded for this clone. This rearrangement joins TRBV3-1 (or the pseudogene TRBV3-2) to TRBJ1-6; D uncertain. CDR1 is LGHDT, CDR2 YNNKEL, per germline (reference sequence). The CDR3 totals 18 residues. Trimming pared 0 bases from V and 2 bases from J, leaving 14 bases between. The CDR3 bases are TGTGCCAGCAGCCAAGATCGGCGGAACCTGCCCTATAATTCACCCCTCCACTTT. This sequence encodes CASSQDRRNLPYNSPLHF.

The CDR3 is CASSWDITKEPQHF. The CDR3 DNA follows: TGTGCCAGCAGCTGGGACATCACGAAAGAGCCCCAGCATTTT. This chain uses TRBV5-8 with TRBJ1-5, with a weak D call TRBD1 (6 bases). CDR3 length: 14 residues. V was clipped by 3 bases and J by 8 bases, with 15 bases between them. CDR1 is SGHTS and CDR2 is YDEGEE in the germline V gene. Supplemented by reference TRBV5-8 and TRBJ1-5, the full variable domain reads EAGVTQSPTHLIKTRGQQATLRCSPISGHTSVYWYQQALGLGLQFLLWYDEGEERNRGNFPPRFSGRQFPNYSSELNVNALELEDSALYLCASSWDITKEPQHFGDGTRLSIL.

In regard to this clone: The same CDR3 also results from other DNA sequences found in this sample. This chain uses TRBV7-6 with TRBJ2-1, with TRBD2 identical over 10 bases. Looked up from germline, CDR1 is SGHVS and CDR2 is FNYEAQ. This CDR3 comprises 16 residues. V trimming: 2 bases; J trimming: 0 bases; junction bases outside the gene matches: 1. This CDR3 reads CASSLTSGVSYNEQFF. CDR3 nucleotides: TGTGCCAGCAGCTTAACTAGCGGGGTCTCCTACAATGAGCAGTTCTTC.

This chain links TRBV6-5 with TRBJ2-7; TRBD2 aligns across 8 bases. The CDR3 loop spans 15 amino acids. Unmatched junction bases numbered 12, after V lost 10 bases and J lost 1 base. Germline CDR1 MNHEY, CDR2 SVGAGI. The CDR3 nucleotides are TGTGCCACCTCCGTCGCGGGAGGACCTTCCTACGAGCAGTACTTC. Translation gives CATSVAGGPSYEQYF.

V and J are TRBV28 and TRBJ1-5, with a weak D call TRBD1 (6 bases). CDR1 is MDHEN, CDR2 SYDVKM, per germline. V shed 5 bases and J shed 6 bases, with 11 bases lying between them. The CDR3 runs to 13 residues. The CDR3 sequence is CASSRRGPQPQHF. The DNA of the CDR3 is TGTGCCAGCAGTCGCAGGGGCCCTCAGCCCCAGCATTTT.

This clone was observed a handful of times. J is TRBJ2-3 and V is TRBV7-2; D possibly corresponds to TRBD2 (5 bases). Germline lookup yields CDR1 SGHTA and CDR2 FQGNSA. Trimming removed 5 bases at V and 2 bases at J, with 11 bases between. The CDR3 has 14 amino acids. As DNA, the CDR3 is TGTGCCAGCAGCCTTGGACTGTTCACAGATACGCAGTATTTT. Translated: CASSLGLFTDTQYF.

CDR3 nucleotides: TGCGCCAGCAGCTTGGGTGTGGGTTCTAGTGGCTACACCTTC. Translated, it gives CASSLGVGSSGYTF. V is TRBV5-1 and J is TRBJ1-2, with D unclear. Germline-derived CDR1 and CDR2 are SGHRS and YFSETQ. This CDR3 contains 14 residues. Between the trimmed V and J ends, which lost 0 bases and 7 bases, there was a span of 13 bases.

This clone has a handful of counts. The CDR3 sequence is CASTATQGINEKLFF. The CDR3 DNA follows: TGTGCCAGCACGGCGACACAGGGTATTAATGAAAAACTGTTTTTT. V is TRBV28 and J is TRBJ1-4; possibly TRBD1 for D (6 bases). Trimming left V 7 bases short and J 4 bases short, with 16 bases between. CDR1 and CDR2 from the germline V gene are MDHEN and SYDVKM. The CDR3 is made up of 15 amino acids.